Sequencing of this T cell receptor beta chain was carried out in a study of shared clonotypes between healthy human individuals. Profiled with immunoSEQ multiplex PCR; TCRdb holds only in-frame clones, not every one. Of approximately 1.5 million clones listed, around 98.5% are singletons. The length of the CDR3 is 12 residues. In germline, CDR1 is SGHNT, CDR2 YENEEA. V shed 0 bases and J shed 10 bases, with 7 bases lying between them. The gene calls are TRBV11-3 and TRBJ2-1; the D is unclear. Sequencing was performed on naive CD4+ T cells sorted from blood. Specified subset: CD45RA+ positively selected. The receptor's source is a young man in good health. This CDR3 is CASSLDRSEQFF. CDR3 DNA: TGTGCCAGCAGCTTAGATCGGTCGGAGCAGTTCTTC.